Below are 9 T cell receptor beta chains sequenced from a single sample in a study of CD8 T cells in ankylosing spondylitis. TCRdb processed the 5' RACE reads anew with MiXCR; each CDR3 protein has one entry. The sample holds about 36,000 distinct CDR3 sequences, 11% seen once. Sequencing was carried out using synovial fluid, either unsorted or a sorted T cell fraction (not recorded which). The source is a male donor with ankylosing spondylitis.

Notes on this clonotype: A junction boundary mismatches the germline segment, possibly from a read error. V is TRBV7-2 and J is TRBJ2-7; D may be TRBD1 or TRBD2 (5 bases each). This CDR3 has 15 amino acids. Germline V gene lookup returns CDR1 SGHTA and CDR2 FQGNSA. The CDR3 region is CASSLAGTSSYEHYF. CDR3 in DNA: TGTGCCAGCAGCTTAGCAGGGACGAGCTCCTACGAGCATTACTTC.

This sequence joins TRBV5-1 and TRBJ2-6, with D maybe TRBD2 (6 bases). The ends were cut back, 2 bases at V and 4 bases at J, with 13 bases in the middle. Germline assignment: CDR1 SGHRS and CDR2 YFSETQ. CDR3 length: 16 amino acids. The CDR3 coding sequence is TGCGCCAGCAGCTTAGTCGGAGGGTACGGGGCCAACGTCCTGACTTTC. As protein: CASSLVGGYGANVLTF.

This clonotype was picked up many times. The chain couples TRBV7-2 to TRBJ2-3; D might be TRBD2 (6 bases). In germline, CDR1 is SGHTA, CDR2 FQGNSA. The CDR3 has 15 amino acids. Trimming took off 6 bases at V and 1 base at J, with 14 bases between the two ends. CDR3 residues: CASRSRASGTDTQYF. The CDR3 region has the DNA TGTGCCAGCAGGAGCCGGGCTAGCGGCACAGATACGCAGTATTTT. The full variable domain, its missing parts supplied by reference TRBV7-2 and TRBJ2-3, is GAGVSQSPSNKVTEKGKDVELRCDPISGHTALYWYRQSLGQGLEFLIYFQGNSAPDKSGLPSDRFSAERTGGSVSTLTIQRTQQEDSAVYLCASRSRASGTDTQYFGPGTRLTVL.

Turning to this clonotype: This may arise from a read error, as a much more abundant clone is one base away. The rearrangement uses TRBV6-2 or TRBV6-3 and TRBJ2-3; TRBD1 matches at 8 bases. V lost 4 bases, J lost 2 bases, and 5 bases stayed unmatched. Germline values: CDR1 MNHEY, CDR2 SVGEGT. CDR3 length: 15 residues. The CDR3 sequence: CASSSWDRTTDTQYF. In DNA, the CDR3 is TGTGCCAGCAGTTCCTGGGACAGGACCACAGATACGCAGTATTTT.

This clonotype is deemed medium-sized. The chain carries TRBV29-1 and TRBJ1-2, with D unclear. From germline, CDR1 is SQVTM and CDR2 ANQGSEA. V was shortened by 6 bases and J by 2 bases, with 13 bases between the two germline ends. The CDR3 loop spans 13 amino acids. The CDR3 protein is CSVIHAENYGYTF. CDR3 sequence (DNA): TGCAGCGTCATACACGCGGAGAACTATGGCTACACCTTC.

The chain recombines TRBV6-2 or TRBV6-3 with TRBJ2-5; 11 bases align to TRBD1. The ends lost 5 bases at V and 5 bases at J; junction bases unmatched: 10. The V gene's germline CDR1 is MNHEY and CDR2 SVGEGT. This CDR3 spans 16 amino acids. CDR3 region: CASSRIGQGASETQYF. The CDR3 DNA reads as TGTGCCAGCAGTCGCATCGGACAGGGGGCAAGTGAGACCCAGTACTTC.

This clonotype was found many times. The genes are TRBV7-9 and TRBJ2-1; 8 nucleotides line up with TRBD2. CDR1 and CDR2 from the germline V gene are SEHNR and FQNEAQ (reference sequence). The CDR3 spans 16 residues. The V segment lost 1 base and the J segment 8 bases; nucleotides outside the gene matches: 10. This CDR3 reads CASSLGVGRVGDEQFF. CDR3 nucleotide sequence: TGTGCCAGCAGCTTAGGCGTCGGGAGGGTGGGCGATGAGCAGTTCTTC.

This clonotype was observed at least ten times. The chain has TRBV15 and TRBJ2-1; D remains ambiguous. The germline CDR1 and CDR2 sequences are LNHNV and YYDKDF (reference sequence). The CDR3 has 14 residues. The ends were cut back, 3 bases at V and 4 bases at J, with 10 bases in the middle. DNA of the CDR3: TGTGCCACCAGCAGGTATGACACGTACAATGAGCAGTTCTTC. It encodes CATSRYDTYNEQFF.

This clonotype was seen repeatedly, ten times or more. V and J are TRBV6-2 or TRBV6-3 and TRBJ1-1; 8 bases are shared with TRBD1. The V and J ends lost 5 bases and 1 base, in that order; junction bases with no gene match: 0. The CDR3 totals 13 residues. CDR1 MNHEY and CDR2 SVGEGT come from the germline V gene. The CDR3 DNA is TGTGCCAGCAGTGGACAGGGGAACACTGAAGCTTTCTTT. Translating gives CASSGQGNTEAFF.